The entry below describes one TCR beta chain. The data were obtained in a study of cytomegalovirus exposure and HLA in healthy donors. The table came from immunoSEQ multiplex PCR; TCRdb's copy has only in-frame clones and leaves some out. This table holds hundreds of thousands of clones, approximately 88% found once. After removal of 6 bases from V and 3 bases from J, the junction contained 5 bases not matched to a gene. This CDR3 has 13 residues. Germline lookup yields CDR1 KGHSH and CDR2 LQKENI. The receptor was isolated from a woman in her thirties in good health and CMV-seropositive. The V gene is TRBV18, the J gene TRBJ2-7; TRBD1 agrees at 7 bases. Sequencing used PBMCs. The CDR3, as DNA: TGTGCCAGCTCGCCTAGACAGGGCTACGAGCAGTACTTC. Protein product: CASSPRQGYEQYF.